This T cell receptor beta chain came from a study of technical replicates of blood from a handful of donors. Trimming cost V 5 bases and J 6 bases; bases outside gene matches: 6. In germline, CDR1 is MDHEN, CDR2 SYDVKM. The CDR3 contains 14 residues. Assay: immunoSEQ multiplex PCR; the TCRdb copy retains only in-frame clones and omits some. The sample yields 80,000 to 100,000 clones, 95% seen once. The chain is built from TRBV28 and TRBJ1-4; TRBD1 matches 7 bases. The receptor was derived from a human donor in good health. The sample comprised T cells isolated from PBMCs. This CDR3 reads CASSITGAHEKLFF. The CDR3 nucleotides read TGTGCCAGCAGTATCACAGGGGCCCATGAAAAACTGTTTTTT.